The 13 T cell receptor beta chains below all came from one sample that was sequenced in a study of prognosis after radiotherapy for stage I lung cancer. Genomic DNA yielded TCR beta CDR3, amplified by two-round multiplex PCR. The use of primers specific to each TRBV and TRBJ gene characterized first-round PCR. TCRdb itself ran the multiplex PCR reads through MiXCR, one entry per CDR3 protein. Of 25,000 to 30,000 distinct CDR3 sequences in the sample, around 29% were seen once. Material: PBMCs, obtained before or after stereotactic body radiation therapy (not recorded which). These receptor sequences come from a donor aged 50 or older with non-small cell lung cancer.

In this sample, this clonotype turned up many times. The V and J genes are TRBV2 and TRBJ2-3; a weak D match, TRBD1 (6 bases). Trimming cost V 5 bases and J 6 bases, with 18 bases left between them. The V gene's germline CDR1 is SNHLY and CDR2 FYNNEI. The CDR3 totals 15 residues. CDR3: CASSSGVSSSDTQYF. CDR3 sequence (DNA): TGTGCCAGCAGTTCAGGGGTATCCTCTTCGGATACGCAGTATTTT.

Concerning this clonotype: The junction shows a germline mismatch at one end, possibly a read error. The rearrangement uses TRBV7-9 and TRBJ1-2, with a tentative D call TRBD1 (5 bases). Per the germline V gene, CDR1 is SEHNR and CDR2 is FQNEAQ (reference sequence). The CDR3 is 15 residues long. The CDR3 reads CASILAGGTNYGFTF. The CDR3 DNA follows: TGTGCCAGCATCTTAGCGGGGGGGACTAACTATGGCTTCACCTTC.

This clonotype was seen at least ten times. V usage is TRBV30 and J usage is TRBJ1-1; no definite D call. Germline V gene data show CDR1 as GTSNPN and CDR2 as SVGIG (reference sequence). This CDR3 has 12 amino acids. Trimming left V 3 bases short and J 3 bases short, with 8 bases between. CDR3 sequence (DNA): TGTGCCTGGAGCAGGAGTGACACTGAAGCTTTCTTT. Translated, it gives CAWSRSDTEAFF.

This clonotype was recorded at least ten times. The chain links TRBV15 to TRBJ2-7; 7 nucleotides agree with TRBD1. Germline lookup yields CDR1 LNHNV and CDR2 YYDKDF (reference sequence). V lost 0 bases, J lost 0 bases, and 2 bases stayed unmatched. CDR3 length equals 15 residues. CDR3 amino acids: CATSREGTASYEQYF. Written as DNA, the CDR3 is TGTGCCACCAGCAGAGAGGGGACAGCCTCCTACGAGCAGTACTTC. Full variable domain (outside the CDR3, taken from reference TRBV15 and TRBJ2-7): DAMVIQNPRYQVTQFGKPVTLSCSQTLNHNVMYWYQQKSSQAPKLLFHYYDKDFNNEADTPDNFQSRRPNTSFCFLDIRSPGLGDTAMYLCATSREGTASYEQYFGPGTRLTVT.

V gene TRBV5-1 combines with J gene TRBJ2-7; a weak D match, TRBD1 (7 bases). This CDR3 comprises 15 residues. In germline, CDR1 is SGHRS, CDR2 YFSETQ. V was cut by 4 bases and J by 1 base, with 15 bases left in between. CDR3 region: CASSPRGTASYEQYF. The DNA for the CDR3 is TGCGCCAGCAGCCCCCGCGGGACAGCTTCCTACGAGCAGTACTTC. The full variable domain, with the rest looked up from reference TRBV5-1 and TRBJ2-7, is KAGVTQTPRYLIKTRGQQVTLSCSPISGHRSVSWYQQTPGQGLQFLFEYFSETQRNKGNFPGRFSGRQFSNSRSEMNVSTLELGDSALYLCASSPRGTASYEQYFGPGTRLTVT.

As to this clonotype: This likely came from a read error, as a far larger clone is one base away. This sequence joins TRBV6-4 and TRBJ1-5, with 7 bases lining up with TRBD1. This CDR3 has 15 amino acids. CDR1 is MRHNA, CDR2 SNTAGT, per germline. V was clipped by 3 bases and J by 4 bases; unmatched bases: 6. CDR3 residues: CASSEVGQQNQPQHF. The CDR3 bases are TGTGCCAGCAGTGAAGTGGGACAGCAAAATCAGCCCCAGCATTTT.

In this sample, this clonotype turned up many times. The CDR3 loop reads CASSLRGARIYLFF. The CDR3 DNA is TGTGCCAGCAGCCTAAGAGGGGCCCGAATCTATCTGTTTTTT. V gene TRBV28 combines with J gene TRBJ1-4; a possible D gene is TRBD1 (5 bases). The CDR3 covers 14 residues. Trimming removed 6 bases from V and 14 bases from J, with 22 bases in between. Germline lookup yields CDR1 MDHEN and CDR2 SYDVKM.

This clonotype came up many times. The chain has TRBV5-1 and TRBJ2-7; D is perhaps TRBD1 (5 bases). CDR3 length: 14 amino acids. The germline V gene encodes CDR1 SGHRS and CDR2 YFSETQ. V was cut by 1 base and J by 2 bases, with 10 bases left in between. CDR3 residues: CASSLRTGPYEQYF. CDR3 nucleotide sequence: TGCGCCAGCAGCTTGCGAACAGGTCCCTACGAGCAGTACTTC.

This clonotype showed up just once. The chain carries TRBV5-1 and TRBJ1-1, with D maybe TRBD1 (5 bases). V was clipped by 2 bases and J by 4 bases, with 12 bases between them. Germline loops: CDR1 SGHRS, CDR2 YFSETQ. The CDR3 sequence is 14 residues long. CDR3 nucleotide sequence: TGCGCCAGCAGCTTCGGGTGGGGGAGCACTGAAGCTTTCTTT. Protein sequence: CASSFGWGSTEAFF.

This clonotype was counted many times. The genes are TRBV20-1 and TRBJ1-5; possibly TRBD1 for D (5 bases). Germline V gene sequence: CDR1 DFQATT, CDR2 SNEGSKA (reference sequence). V was clipped by 5 bases and J by 1 base, with 18 bases between them. The CDR3 is 16 amino acids. CDR3 amino acids: CSASFEGLLSNQPQHF. In DNA form, the CDR3 reads TGCAGTGCTTCTTTTGAGGGGTTATTGAGCAATCAGCCCCAGCATTTT.

This clonotype was picked up many times. This chain joins TRBV19 and TRBJ2-2, with D maybe TRBD1 (5 bases). This CDR3 contains 13 residues. Trimming removed 9 bases from V and 6 bases from J, with 14 bases in between. Germline assignment: CDR1 LNHDA and CDR2 SQIVND (reference sequence). CDR3: CASIRRGPGELFF. CDR3 nucleotide sequence: TGTGCCAGCATCCGAAGGGGTCCCGGGGAGCTGTTTTTT.

In this sample, this clonotype turned up many times. The V gene is TRBV13, the J gene TRBJ1-1, with TRBD1 as a possible D gene (5 bases). This CDR3 is built from 14 residues. Trimming shortened V by 4 bases and J by 5 bases, and 14 bases separated the two germline ends. CDR1 is PRHDT and CDR2 is FYEKMQ in the germline V gene (reference sequence). The CDR3 coding sequence is TGTGCCAGCAGCTATAAGCCGGGGGGGACTGAAGCTTTCTTT. Translation gives CASSYKPGGTEAFF.

This clonotype was seen repeatedly, ten times or more. The chain recombines TRBV20-1 with TRBJ1-3; 8 bases agree with TRBD1. Trimming removed 5 bases from V and 0 bases from J; junction bases left unmatched: 9. The CDR3 has 16 residues. The germline V gene encodes CDR1 DFQATT and CDR2 SNEGSKA (reference sequence). In DNA, the CDR3 is TGCAGTGCTCCAGGGGGCTCACAATTCTCTGGAAACACCATATATTTT. Translation gives CSAPGGSQFSGNTIYF.